This T cell receptor beta chain was profiled in a study of T cell changes during pregnancy in multiple sclerosis. Sequencing used immunoSEQ multiplex PCR; TCRdb keeps in-frame clones, though not all of them. The table has about 110,000 clones, about 90% seen once; the top ten hold roughly 1.6%. Germline lookup yields CDR1 SGHVS and CDR2 FNYEAQ. The trim removed 4 bases at V and 7 bases at J, leaving 10 bases unmatched. CDR3 length: 15 amino acids. This clonotype originated in a female donor with multiple sclerosis, enrolled in a pregnancy study. Sequences were derived from peripheral blood, sampled before pregnancy. V gene TRBV7-6 combines with J gene TRBJ2-1; 7 bases line up with TRBD1. Written as DNA, the CDR3 is TGTGCCAGCAGCTCGGCCCTCGGGACAGATAATGAGCAGTTCTTC. Protein: CASSSALGTDNEQFF.